Listed below are T cell receptor beta chains from one sample, sequenced in a study of identical twins. TCRdb used MiXCR to reprocess the 5' RACE reads, holding one entry per CDR3 protein. The table lists some 1,700,000 distinct CDR3 sequences, 25% to 35% of them singletons. The sequenced sample consisted of cord blood. Receptor source: a newborn girl in good health. Both conserved end residues are part of each CDR3. Fields, in order: clone size, V gene, J gene, D gene, CDR3 DNA, CDR3 protein. A D gene is named only where the DNA matches it firmly. A clone size is listed for some rows: how often the clone was seen (once, few, many), or a class if it is expanded.

few	TRBV5-1	TRBJ2-3	-	TGCGCCACTAGAGGGGGGACAGATACGCAGTATTTT	CATRGGTDTQYF
few	TRBV2	TRBJ2-5	-	TGTGCCAGCAGACTTGACAGGAAAGAGACCCAGTACTTC	CASRLDRKETQYF
-	TRBV2	TRBJ2-1	-	TGTGCCAGCAGTGGGACAGAAAATGAGCAGTTCTTC	CASSGTENEQFF
-	TRBV4-2	TRBJ1-5	TRBD1	TGTGCCAGCAGCCAAGAGAGGGGCAGGGGGCAGGGGGGACAGCCCCAGCATTTT	CASSQERGRGQGGQPQHF
few	TRBV20-1	TRBJ2-1	TRBD2	TGCAGTGCGGGACTACCCCAGTTCTTC	CSAGLPQFF
-	TRBV3-1	TRBJ1-2	-	TGTGCCAGCAGCCAAGATCCAGGCGGGGGAGGCGGCTACACCTTC	CASSQDPGGGGGYTF
-	TRBV5-1	TRBJ2-7	-	TGCACCAGCAGCGCCAGCTCCTACGAGCAGTACTTC	CTSSASSYEQYF
-	TRBV6-5	TRBJ1-2	TRBD1	TGTGCCAGCAGTTACCGGGGACAGGGGGCCTATGGCTACACCTTC	CASSYRGQGAYGYTF
-	TRBV20-1	TRBJ1-2	-	TGCAGTGCTAACGATAACTATGGCTACACCTTC	CSANDNYGYTF
-	TRBV5-6	TRBJ1-1	-	TGTGCCAGCAGCTTGATGGGCTGGGAAGAAACTTTCTTT	CASSLMGWEETFF
-	TRBV19	TRBJ2-6	TRBD1	TGTGCCAGTACCGCACAGGGGTTCTCTGGGGCCAACGTCCTGACTTTC	CASTAQGFSGANVLTF
few	TRBV9	TRBJ2-7	-	TGTGCCAGCAGCGTAGGGTTTGGTAGCGGCTACGAGCAGTACTTC	CASSVGFGSGYEQYF
-	TRBV12-3/TRBV12-4	TRBJ2-1	TRBD2	TGTGCCAGCAGTTTCAGGGAGGGGACCCAGCAGTTCTTC	CASSFREGTQQFF
-	TRBV4-2	TRBJ2-1	-	TGTGCCAGCAGCCAAGACCGATACCGCAATGAGCAGTTCTTC	CASSQDRYRNEQFF
-	TRBV6-1	TRBJ1-1	-	TGTGCCAGCTGTAGACAGTCGAACACTGAAGCTTTCTTT	CASCRQSNTEAFF
-	TRBV20-1	TRBJ2-6	-	TGCAGTGCTAGCGGGGGAATCCTCTGGGCCAACGTCCTGACTTTC	CSASGGILWANVLTF
few	TRBV5-4	TRBJ2-7	TRBD2	TGTGCCAGCAGCGGAAGACTAGCGGGGGCCTACGAGCAGTACTTC	CASSGRLAGAYEQYF
-	TRBV10-3	TRBJ2-1	TRBD2	TGTGCCATCAGTTTAGCGGGAGCAAATGAGCAGTTCTTC	CAISLAGANEQFF
few	TRBV20-1	TRBJ1-6	-	TGCAGTGGGGGCAGCTCCTATAATTCACCCCTCCACTTT	CSGGSSYNSPLHF
few	TRBV4-1	TRBJ1-5	TRBD1	TGCGCCAGCAGCCAACCGACAGGGAATCAGCCCCAGCATTTT	CASSQPTGNQPQHF
few	TRBV10-3	TRBJ2-5	-	TGTGCCATCAGTGAGTCCTGGGTCCAAGAGACCCAGTACTTC	CAISESWVQETQYF
-	TRBV6-1	TRBJ1-1	-	TGTGCCAGCAGCGTAACGGGCAGGGCGGTTACTGAAGCTTTCTTT	CASSVTGRAVTEAFF
-	TRBV28	TRBJ2-6	-	TGTGCCAGCAAAGGCGGAAGCTCTGGGGCCAACGTCCTGACTTTC	CASKGGSSGANVLTF
few	TRBV12-3/TRBV12-4	TRBJ2-1	TRBD2	TGTGCCAGCGGACTAGCGGGGTCTGACGAGCAGTTCTTC	CASGLAGSDEQFF
-	TRBV5-4	TRBJ1-4	-	TGTGCCAGCAGCTTGGGCGGGACGGGTGAAAAACTGTTTTTT	CASSLGGTGEKLFF
once	TRBV6-1	TRBJ1-2	-	TGTGCCAGCAGTGAACGGGGAGGGGGAGCTAACTATGGCTACACCTTC	CASSERGGGANYGYTF
-	TRBV6-5	TRBJ2-3	-	TGTGCCAGCAGTCCCCCTGGGAAGACAGATACGCAGTATTTT	CASSPPGKTDTQYF
few	TRBV2	TRBJ2-2	-	TGTGCCAGCAGTGGTGGCTCTACAGGGACCGGGGAGCTGTTTTTT	CASSGGSTGTGELFF
-	TRBV6-1	TRBJ1-4	TRBD1	TGTGCCAGCAGGGGGACAGGCCGTAATGAAAAACTGTTTTTT	CASRGTGRNEKLFF
-	TRBV18	TRBJ2-4	TRBD2	TGTGCCAGCTCATCCCGGACTAGCGGGGGGGAAAAAAACATTCAGTACTTC	CASSSRTSGGEKNIQYF
-	TRBV6-1	TRBJ1-4	-	TGTGCCAGCAGTGAAGACCCAGGGCCTAATGAAAAACTGTTTTTT	CASSEDPGPNEKLFF
-	TRBV20-1	TRBJ2-4	TRBD2	TGCAGTGCAGAAAGGACTAGCAACAATGAGCAGTACTTC	CSAERTSNNEQYF
many	TRBV5-6	TRBJ1-2	-	TGTGCCAGCAAGAGCCAAGACAGGTTTAACTATGGCTACACCTTC	CASKSQDRFNYGYTF
many	TRBV7-9	TRBJ2-1	-	TGTGCCAGCAGATCTAAGGGGAGCTCCTACAATGAGCAGTTCTTC	CASRSKGSSYNEQFF
-	TRBV28	TRBJ1-2	-	TGTGCCAGCAGTCGGTTAAGCTATGGCTACACCTTC	CASSRLSYGYTF